The present entry profiles one TCR beta chain with its context. TCR beta CDR3 sequences were amplified from RNA transcripts. Initially, a first-round RT-PCR of the TCR CDR3 employed the HTBI primer set. Using its own MiXCR run on the multiplex PCR reads, TCRdb lists one record per CDR3 protein. The table lists approximately 640,000 distinct CDR3 sequences, 45% of them singletons. CDR3 length: 13 amino acids. Germline assignment: CDR1 DFQATT and CDR2 SNEGSKA (reference sequence). V lost 3 bases and J lost 9, with 17 bases in between. The data stem from a study of T cells in Graves' hyperthyroidism and ophthalmopathy.

This chain joins TRBV20-1 and TRBJ2-5; D unresolved. The receptor's source is an adult man with Graves' disease, either hyperthyroidism or ophthalmopathy (not recorded which). The sequenced sample consisted of peripheral blood or thyroid tissue (not recorded which). CDR3 residues: CSASADLNQPQYF. CDR3 sequence (DNA): TGCAGTGCTAGTGCCGACTTGAATCAGCCCCAGTACTTC.